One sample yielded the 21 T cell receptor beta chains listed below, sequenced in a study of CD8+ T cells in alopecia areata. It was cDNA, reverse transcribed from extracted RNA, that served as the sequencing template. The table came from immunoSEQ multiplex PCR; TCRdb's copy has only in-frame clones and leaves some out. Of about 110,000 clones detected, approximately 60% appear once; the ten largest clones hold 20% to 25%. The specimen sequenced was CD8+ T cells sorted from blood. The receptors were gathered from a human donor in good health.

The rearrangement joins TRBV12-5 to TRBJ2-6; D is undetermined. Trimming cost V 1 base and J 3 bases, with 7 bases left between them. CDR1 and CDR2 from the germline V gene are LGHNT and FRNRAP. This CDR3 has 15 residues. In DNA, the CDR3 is TGTGCTAGTGGTTTGGAAGGCCTTGGGGCCAACGTCCTGACTTTC. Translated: CASGLEGLGANVLTF. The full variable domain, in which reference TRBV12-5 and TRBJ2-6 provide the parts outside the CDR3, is DARVTQTPRHKVTEMGQEVTMRCQPILGHNTVFWYRQTMMQGLELLAYFRNRAPLDDSGMPKDRFSAEMPDATLATLKIQPSEPRDSAVYFCASGLEGLGANVLTFGAGSRLTVL.

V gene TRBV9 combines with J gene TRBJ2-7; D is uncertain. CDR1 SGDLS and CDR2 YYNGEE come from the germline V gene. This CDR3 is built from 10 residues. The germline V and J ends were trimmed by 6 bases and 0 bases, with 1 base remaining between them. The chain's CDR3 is CASTSYEQYF. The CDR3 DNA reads TGTGCCAGCACCTCCTACGAGCAGTACTTC.

CDR3 bases: TGTGCCAGCATCCAGGGTGGATTGGAGACCCAGTACTTC. It is translated as CASIQGGLETQYF. The genes are TRBV28 and TRBJ2-5; D may be TRBD1 (5 bases). Trimming left V 7 bases short and J 5 bases short, with 14 bases between. This CDR3 spans 13 amino acids. Germline V CDR1 and CDR2: MDHEN, SYDVKM.

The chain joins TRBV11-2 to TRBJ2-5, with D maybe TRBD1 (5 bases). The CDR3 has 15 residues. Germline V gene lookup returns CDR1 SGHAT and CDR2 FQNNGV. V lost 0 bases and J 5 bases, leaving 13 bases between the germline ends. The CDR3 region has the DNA TGTGCCAGCAGCTTAGATCAGGGATGGCGGGAGACCCAGTACTTC. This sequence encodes CASSLDQGWRETQYF.

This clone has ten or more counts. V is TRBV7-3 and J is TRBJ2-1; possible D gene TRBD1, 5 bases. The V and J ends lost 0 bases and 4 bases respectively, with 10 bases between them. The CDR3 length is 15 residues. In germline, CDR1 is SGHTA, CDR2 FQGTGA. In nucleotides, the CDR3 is TGTGCCAGCAGCTTAACAGGGGTCGGGTACAATGAGCAGTTCTTC. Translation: CASSLTGVGYNEQFF. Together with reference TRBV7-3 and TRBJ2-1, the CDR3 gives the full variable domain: GAGVSQTPSNKVTEKGKYVELRCDPISGHTALYWYRQSLGQGPEFLIYFQGTGAADDSGLPNDRFFAVRPEGSVSTLKIQRTERGDSAVYLCASSLTGVGYNEQFFGPGTRLTVL.

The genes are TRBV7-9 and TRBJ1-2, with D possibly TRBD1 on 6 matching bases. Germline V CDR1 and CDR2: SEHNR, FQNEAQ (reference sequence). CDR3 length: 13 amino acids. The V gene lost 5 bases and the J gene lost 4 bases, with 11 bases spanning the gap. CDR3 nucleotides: TGTGCCAGCAGCCCAGGACAGCCCTATGGCTACACCTTC. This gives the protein CASSPGQPYGYTF.

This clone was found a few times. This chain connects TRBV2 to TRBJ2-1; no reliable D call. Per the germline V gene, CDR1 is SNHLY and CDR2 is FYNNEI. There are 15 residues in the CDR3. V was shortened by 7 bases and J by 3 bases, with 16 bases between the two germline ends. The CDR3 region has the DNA TGTGCCAGCACCCAGCCCACCGAGCACTACAATGAGCAGTTCTTC. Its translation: CASTQPTEHYNEQFF. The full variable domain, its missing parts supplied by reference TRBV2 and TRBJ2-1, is EPEVTQTPSHQVTQMGQEVILRCVPISNHLYFYWYRQILGQKVEFLVSFYNNEISEKSEIFDDQFSVERPDGSNFTLKIRSTKLEDSAMYFCASTQPTEHYNEQFFGPGTRLTVL.

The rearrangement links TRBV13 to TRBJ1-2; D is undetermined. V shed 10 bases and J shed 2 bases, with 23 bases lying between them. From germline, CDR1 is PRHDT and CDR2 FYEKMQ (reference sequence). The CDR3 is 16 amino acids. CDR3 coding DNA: TGTGCCACCAGAACATTGGGAAACTTTTCAAACTATGGCTACACCTTC. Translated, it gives CATRTLGNFSNYGYTF.

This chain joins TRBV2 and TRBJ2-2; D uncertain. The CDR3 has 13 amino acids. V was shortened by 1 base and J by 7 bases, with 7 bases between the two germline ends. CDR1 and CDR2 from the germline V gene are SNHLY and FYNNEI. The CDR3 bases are TGTGCCAGCAGTGAAGGCACATACGGGGAGCTGTTTTTT. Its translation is CASSEGTYGELFF. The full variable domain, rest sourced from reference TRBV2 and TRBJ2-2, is EPEVTQTPSHQVTQMGQEVILRCVPISNHLYFYWYRQILGQKVEFLVSFYNNEISEKSEIFDDQFSVERPDGSNFTLKIRSTKLEDSAMYFCASSEGTYGELFFGEGSRLTVL.

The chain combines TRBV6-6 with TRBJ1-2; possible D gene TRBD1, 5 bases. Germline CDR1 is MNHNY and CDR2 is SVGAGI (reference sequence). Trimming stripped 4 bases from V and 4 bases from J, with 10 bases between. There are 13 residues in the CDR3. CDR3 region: CASSLEGIYGYTF. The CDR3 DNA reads TGTGCCAGCAGTTTAGAGGGGATCTATGGCTACACCTTC.

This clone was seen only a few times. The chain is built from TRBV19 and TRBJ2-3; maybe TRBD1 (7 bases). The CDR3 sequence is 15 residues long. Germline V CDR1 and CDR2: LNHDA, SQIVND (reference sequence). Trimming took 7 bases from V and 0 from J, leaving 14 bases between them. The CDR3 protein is CASTMEGQSTDTQYF. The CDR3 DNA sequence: TGTGCCAGTACTATGGAGGGACAGAGCACAGATACGCAGTATTTT.

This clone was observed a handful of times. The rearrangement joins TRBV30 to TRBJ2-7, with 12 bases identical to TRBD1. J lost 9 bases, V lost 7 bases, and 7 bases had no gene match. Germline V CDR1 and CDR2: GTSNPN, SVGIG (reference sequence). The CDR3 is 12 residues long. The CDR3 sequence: CALRDRGRVQYF. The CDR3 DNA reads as TGTGCCTTGCGGGACAGGGGGCGCGTGCAGTACTTC.

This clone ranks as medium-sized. The CDR3 DNA is TGCGCCAGCAGCCAAGAAGAGGGAAGGGTTGATGGCTACACCTTC. This sequence encodes CASSQEEGRVDGYTF. The chain employs TRBV4-3 and TRBJ1-2; D is uncertain. With 0 bases removed from V and 6 bases from J, the gap between germline ends came to 14 bases. Germline lookup yields CDR1 LGHNA and CDR2 YSLEER. This CDR3 spans 15 amino acids.

The CDR3 DNA sequence: TGTGCCAGCAGTGACAGAAAAAACTATGGCTACACCTTC. This sequence encodes CASSDRKNYGYTF. This rearrangement joins TRBV2 to TRBJ1-2; D is ambiguous. With 3 bases removed from V and 2 bases from J, the gap between germline ends came to 7 bases. Looked up from germline, CDR1 is SNHLY and CDR2 is FYNNEI. CDR3 length: 13 amino acids.

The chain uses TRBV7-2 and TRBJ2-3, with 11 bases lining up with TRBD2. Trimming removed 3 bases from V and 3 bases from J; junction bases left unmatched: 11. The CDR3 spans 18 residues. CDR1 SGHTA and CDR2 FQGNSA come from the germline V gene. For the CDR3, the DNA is TGTGCCAGCAGCTTTTGGTTAGCGGGGGGGCCTGTAACAGATACGCAGTATTTT. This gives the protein CASSFWLAGGPVTDTQYF.

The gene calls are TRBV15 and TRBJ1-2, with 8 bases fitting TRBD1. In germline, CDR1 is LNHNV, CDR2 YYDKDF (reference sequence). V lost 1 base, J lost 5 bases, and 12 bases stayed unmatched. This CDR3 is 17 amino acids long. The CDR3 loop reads CATSRGGTGPYSYGYTF. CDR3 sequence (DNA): TGTGCCACCAGCAGAGGTGGGACAGGCCCCTACTCTTATGGCTACACCTTC.

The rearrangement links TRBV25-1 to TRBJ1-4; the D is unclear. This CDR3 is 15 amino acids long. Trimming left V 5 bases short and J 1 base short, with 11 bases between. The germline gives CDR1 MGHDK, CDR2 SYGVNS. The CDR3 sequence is CASSRRFGTNEKLFF. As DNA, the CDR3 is TGTGCCAGCAGTCGACGGTTTGGAACTAATGAAAAACTGTTTTTT.

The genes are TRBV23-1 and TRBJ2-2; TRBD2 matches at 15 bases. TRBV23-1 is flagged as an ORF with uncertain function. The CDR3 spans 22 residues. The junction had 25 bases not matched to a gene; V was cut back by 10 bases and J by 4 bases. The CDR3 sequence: CATPSSPGLAGGYRKSTGELFF. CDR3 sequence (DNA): TGCGCCACCCCCTCTAGCCCGGGACTAGCGGGGGGCTACAGAAAAAGCACCGGGGAGCTGTTTTTT.

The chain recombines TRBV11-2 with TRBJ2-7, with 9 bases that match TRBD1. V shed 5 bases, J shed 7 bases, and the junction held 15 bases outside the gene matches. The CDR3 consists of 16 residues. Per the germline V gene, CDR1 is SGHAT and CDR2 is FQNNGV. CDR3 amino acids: CASSPHAGTGLGEQYF. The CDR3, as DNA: TGTGCCAGCAGCCCGCACGCCGGGACAGGGCTGGGGGAGCAGTACTTC. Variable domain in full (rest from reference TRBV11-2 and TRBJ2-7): EAGVAQSPRYKIIEKRQSVAFWCNPISGHATLYWYQQILGQGPKLLIQFQNNGVVDDSQLPKDRFSAERLKGVDSTLKIQPAKLEDSAVYLCASSPHAGTGLGEQYFGPGTRLTVT.

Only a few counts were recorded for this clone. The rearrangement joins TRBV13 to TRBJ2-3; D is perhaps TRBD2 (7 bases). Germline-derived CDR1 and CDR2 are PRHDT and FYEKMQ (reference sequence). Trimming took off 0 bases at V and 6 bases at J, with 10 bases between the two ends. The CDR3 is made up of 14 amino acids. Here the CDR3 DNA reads TGTGCCAGCAGCTTAGGGCGGGGGCTGGATACGCAGTATTTT. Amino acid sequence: CASSLGRGLDTQYF.

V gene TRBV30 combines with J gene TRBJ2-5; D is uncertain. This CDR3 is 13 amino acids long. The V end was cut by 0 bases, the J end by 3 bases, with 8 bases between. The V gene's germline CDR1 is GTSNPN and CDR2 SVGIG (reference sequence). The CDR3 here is CAWSVYLKETQYF. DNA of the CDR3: TGTGCCTGGAGTGTATATCTTAAAGAGACCCAGTACTTC.